The TCR beta chain under discussion was sequenced for a study of blood T cell repertoires in COVID-19. As for the study in general: T cells, B-cell-depleted T cells, or PBMCs provided the cDNA or gDNA that served as material.

TCRdb's copy holds only in-frame clones and misses some; the assay was immunoSEQ multiplex PCR. The top ten hold approximately 2.3% of the sample, which has 100,000 to 150,000 clones, 69% seen once. Germline assignment: CDR1 SGDLS and CDR2 YYNGEE. The CDR3 runs 15 residues. With 3 bases clipped from V and 6 bases from J, the junction kept 5 bases outside the gene matches. This TCR derives from a woman aged 65 to 85 with acute or convalescent COVID-19. The V and J genes are TRBV9 and TRBJ2-7; 14 nucleotides match TRBD2. The sequenced material came from peripheral blood. The CDR3 DNA sequence: TGTGCCAGCAGCGGGGGACTAGCGGGGGTCTCCGAGCAGTACTTC. Its translation: CASSGGLAGVSEQYF.